The rows below give T cell receptor beta chains drawn from one sample of a study of identical twins. TCRdb re-called the 5' RACE reads through MiXCR, storing one row per CDR3 protein. The table lists 300,000 or so distinct CDR3 sequences, roughly 9.7% of them singletons. The same sample was also used in a study of yellow fever vaccine responses in identical twins.

Sequenced material: CD8+ T cells sorted from blood. These receptors all stem from a woman between 18 and 29 years old in good health. CDR3s leave out the opening cysteine and the closing phenylalanine or tryptophan. Each record gives: J gene, V gene, CDR3 length, CDR3 protein.

>TRBJ2-3|TRBV4-1|20
ASSQRAWRVAGGPNSRDTQY
>TRBJ2-3|TRBV12-3/TRBV12-4|13
ASSLGTVSTDTQY
>TRBJ2-1|TRBV2|13
ASTDREKLRDEQF
>TRBJ2-7|TRBV25-1|8
ASRRAEQY
>TRBJ1-1|TRBV18|12
ASSPPRRYTEAF
>TRBJ1-1|TRBV5-5|12
ASSLGGANTEAF
>TRBJ2-3|TRBV7-9|15
ASSPPGAEPSTDTQY
>TRBJ2-3|TRBV28|16
ASNSQRVADSSTDTQY
>TRBJ2-7|TRBV15|9
ATSRGYEQY
>TRBJ2-3|TRBV7-2|15
ASSLGALTGAGDTQY
>TRBJ2-1|TRBV28|12
ASSLRTGYNEQF
>TRBJ2-3|TRBV5-1|14
ASSEGTGGATDTQY
>TRBJ2-5|TRBV4-3|13
ASSLGTSASETQY
>TRBJ2-3|TRBV6-1|12
ASSRDSLTDTQY
>TRBJ2-2|TRBV4-3|12
ASSQVQGSGELF
>TRBJ2-3|TRBV20-1|10
SARGGTNKQY
>TRBJ2-4|TRBV9|16
ASSPSQGGFVAKNIQY
>TRBJ2-7|TRBV27|11
ASSLGGSIEQY
>TRBJ2-5|TRBV7-9|12
ASSLPGDQETQY
>TRBJ2-3|TRBV29-1|11
SVMESSTDTQY
>TRBJ2-1|TRBV4-1|15
ASSQGLAGGSYNEQF
>TRBJ2-1|TRBV20-1|11
SARSPLGDEQF
>TRBJ1-3|TRBV28|12
ASSFRGLGNTIY
>TRBJ2-1|TRBV6-5|15
ASSYSGGFSSYNEQF
>TRBJ2-7|TRBV20-1|10
SAYSGSNEQY
>TRBJ1-2|TRBV15|13
ATSRDTGNLYGYT
>TRBJ2-2|TRBV10-3|12
ATGQGVDTGELF
>TRBJ2-3|TRBV12-3/TRBV12-4|13
ASHRGGGQGDTQY
>TRBJ2-1|TRBV25-1|13
ASSELKGGSNEQF
>TRBJ2-3|TRBV15|13
ATSRDRGRTDTQY